Listed below are T cell receptor beta chains from one sample, sequenced in a study of long-term antiretroviral therapy in people with HIV. Sequenced by immunoSEQ multiplex PCR; TCRdb stores in-frame clones only, minus some. The sample holds around 13,000 clones; 75% to 85% are singletons and the top ten take about a quarter. Sequenced material: unsorted PBMCs, taken 3.1 years after starting antiretroviral therapy. These receptors were collected from a man in his forties with HIV. Each CDR3 is given with its conserved first and last residue. The D gene is left open where the match is weak.

CDR3nt: TGTGCCTGGGCAAGGATGTCTAGCACTGAAGCTTTCTTT
CDR3aa: CAWARMSSTEAFF
v_gene: TRBV30
j_gene: TRBJ1-1
d_gene: .

CDR3nt: TGCGCCAGCAGCTTGGGGAGCTTGAACACTGAAGCTTTCTTT
CDR3aa: CASSLGSLNTEAFF
v_gene: TRBV5-1
j_gene: TRBJ1-1
d_gene: .

CDR3nt: TGTGCCAGCAGCTCCGACAGGGCCGAAGAAAAACTGTTTTTT
CDR3aa: CASSSDRAEEKLFF
v_gene: TRBV5-6
j_gene: TRBJ1-4
d_gene: TRBD1

CDR3nt: TGTGCCAGTAGGACAGGGTCCGAGCAGTACTTC
CDR3aa: CASRTGSEQYF
v_gene: TRBV19
j_gene: TRBJ2-7
d_gene: TRBD1

CDR3nt: TGTGCCAGCAGGCGCGAGACAGGCCACTATGGCTACACCTTC
CDR3aa: CASRRETGHYGYTF
v_gene: TRBV6-6
j_gene: TRBJ1-2
d_gene: .

CDR3nt: TGTGCCATCAGTGAGTATCCCGGGGAAAACTATGGCTACACCTTC
CDR3aa: CAISEYPGENYGYTF
v_gene: TRBV10-3
j_gene: TRBJ1-2
d_gene: .

CDR3nt: TGTGCCTGGAGCCACGGATACAATGAGCAGTTCTTC
CDR3aa: CAWSHGYNEQFF
v_gene: TRBV30
j_gene: TRBJ2-1
d_gene: .

CDR3nt: TGCGCCAGCAGCTTTGTTGACACTAGCGGGGGGGGACTACAATCATTAGCCAAAAACATTCAGTACTTC
CDR3aa: CASSFVDTSGGGLQSLAKNIQYF
v_gene: TRBV5-1
j_gene: TRBJ2-4
d_gene: TRBD2

CDR3nt: TGTGCCAGCAGTATACAGGGGGGTGGCACAGATACGCAGTATTTT
CDR3aa: CASSIQGGGTDTQYF
v_gene: TRBV6-5
j_gene: TRBJ2-3
d_gene: TRBD1

CDR3nt: TGTGCCAGCAGTTTATGGGGTCCTATCCCTACGCAGTATTTT
CDR3aa: CASSLWGPIPTQYF
v_gene: TRBV27
j_gene: TRBJ2-3
d_gene: .

CDR3nt: TGTGCCAGCAGCCCAACAGGGGTTTACGAGCAGTACTTC
CDR3aa: CASSPTGVYEQYF
v_gene: TRBV6-6
j_gene: TRBJ2-7
d_gene: TRBD1

CDR3nt: TGTGCCAGCAGCTCTCGACAGGGAAATGGCTACACCTTC
CDR3aa: CASSSRQGNGYTF
v_gene: TRBV5-4
j_gene: TRBJ1-2
d_gene: TRBD1

CDR3nt: TGTGCCAGCGGCCGCGAAACAGATACGCAGTATTTT
CDR3aa: CASGRETDTQYF
v_gene: TRBV6-5
j_gene: TRBJ2-3
d_gene: .

CDR3nt: TGCGCCAGCAGTACGAGCGGGCCCGACACAGATACGCAGTATTTT
CDR3aa: CASSTSGPDTDTQYF
v_gene: TRBV10-2
j_gene: TRBJ2-3
d_gene: .

CDR3nt: TGTGCCAGCAGTTGGGAGTGGACAGGGAACACTGAAGCTTTCTTT
CDR3aa: CASSWEWTGNTEAFF
v_gene: TRBV6-5
j_gene: TRBJ1-1
d_gene: TRBD1

CDR3nt: TGTGCCAGCAGTTTCGATTTACAAGTCACTGAAGCTTTCTTT
CDR3aa: CASSFDLQVTEAFF
v_gene: TRBV6-6
j_gene: TRBJ1-1
d_gene: .